The 15 T cell receptor beta chains in this list originate from one sample, sequenced in a study of early T cells in non-severe SARS-CoV-2 infection. TCRdb recomputed calls from the 5' RACE reads with MiXCR, one row per CDR3 protein. This table holds tens of thousands of distinct CDR3 sequences, about 5% found once. This specimen was whole blood, taken at baseline. All receptors derive from an adult who was a healthcare worker with PCR-confirmed SARS-CoV-2 infection or an uninfected control (not recorded which).

The table lists this clonotype with many counts. The chain combines TRBV7-6 with TRBJ2-7, with D hard to call. V was shortened by 5 bases and J by 6 bases, with 11 bases between the two germline ends. The CDR3 length is 12 residues. CDR1 is SGHVS, CDR2 FNYEAQ, per germline. The CDR3: CASSPVGFEQYF. The DNA for the CDR3 is TGTGCCAGCAGCCCCGTCGGGTTCGAGCAGTACTTC.

This clonotype was seen only a few times. The CDR3 is CSVQTSGANVLTF. As DNA, the CDR3 is TGCAGCGTTCAGACCTCTGGGGCCAACGTCCTGACTTTC. V is TRBV29-1 and J is TRBJ2-6, with D unresolved. Germline lookup yields CDR1 SQVTM and CDR2 ANQGSEA. Between the trimmed V and J ends, which lost 5 bases and 0 bases, there was a span of 5 bases. The CDR3 covers 13 residues.

This clonotype was seen only a few times. The chain links TRBV27 to TRBJ2-1; D is unclear. V was clipped by 2 bases and J by 6 bases, with 8 bases between them. CDR3 length equals 13 residues. The germline gives CDR1 MNHEY, CDR2 SMNVEV (reference sequence). The CDR3 region is CASSLGQPNEQFF. CDR3 bases: TGTGCCAGCAGTTTAGGCCAGCCCAATGAGCAGTTCTTC.

This clonotype has ten or more counts. V is TRBV18 and J is TRBJ2-7; possible D gene TRBD1, 5 bases. V was cut by 3 bases and J by 6 bases, with 15 bases left in between. Germline V gene lookup returns CDR1 KGHSH and CDR2 LQKENI. The CDR3 has 14 residues. CDR3 nucleotide sequence: TGTGCCAGCTCACCGGGTGACTCAGGGTTCGAGCAGTACTTC. As protein: CASSPGDSGFEQYF.

This clonotype was counted many times. J is TRBJ2-1 and V is TRBV30, with a weak D call TRBD2 (5 bases). V dropped 1 base and J dropped 2 bases, with 9 bases sitting between them. Germline V lookup: CDR1 GTSNPN, CDR2 SVGIG (reference sequence). This CDR3 spans 14 amino acids. The CDR3 protein is CAWSGRTPYNEQFF. The CDR3 DNA follows: TGTGCCTGGAGTGGGCGGACTCCCTACAATGAGCAGTTCTTC. The variable domain in full, with the rest retrieved from reference TRBV30 and TRBJ2-1, is SQTIHQWPATLVQPVGSPLSLECTVEGTSNPNLYWYRQAAGRGLQLLFYSVGIGQISSEVPQNLSASRPQDRQFILSSKKLLLSDSGFYLCAWSGRTPYNEQFFGPGTRLTVL.

This clonotype was seen ten or more times. In nucleotides, the CDR3 is TGTGCCAGCAGCCAGTTCGGGGGTAGCGGTACTAGCACAGATACGCAGTATTTT. It yields the protein CASSQFGGSGTSTDTQYF. The V gene is TRBV4-2, the J gene TRBJ2-3; possibly TRBD2 for D (6 bases). Trimming shortened V by 3 bases and J by 0 bases, and 19 bases separated the two germline ends. Germline V gene sequence: CDR1 LGHNA, CDR2 YNFKEQ. The CDR3 length is 18 residues.

In its sample, this clonotype was seen many times. The chain joins TRBV13 to TRBJ2-7; TRBD1 agrees at 10 bases. The germline V gene has CDR1 PRHDT and CDR2 FYEKMQ (reference sequence). CDR3 length: 14 amino acids. V was pared by 3 bases and J by 6 bases, with 5 bases of the junction left unmatched. The CDR3 protein is CASSFRDRGREQYF. In DNA, the CDR3 is TGTGCCAGCAGCTTCCGGGACAGGGGACGCGAGCAGTACTTC.

The sample holds a few counts of this clonotype. The DNA of the CDR3 is TGCGCCAGCAGCCGCGAGGGCCAGGCATTACCTGAAGCTTTCTTT. It codes for CASSREGQALPEAFF. V and J are TRBV4-1 and TRBJ1-1; D is unresolved. The CDR3 consists of 15 residues. Trimming pared 4 bases from V and 6 bases from J, leaving 18 bases between. CDR1 is MGHRA and CDR2 is YSYEKL in the germline V gene.

V is TRBV2 and J is TRBJ2-3; TRBD2 matches at 7 bases. This CDR3 has 13 residues. Germline CDR1 SNHLY, CDR2 FYNNEI. Trimming took 5 bases from V and 1 from J; bases not matched to a gene: 0. The chain's CDR3 is CASSTSGTDTQYF. As DNA, the CDR3 is TGTGCCAGCAGTACTAGCGGCACAGATACGCAGTATTTT.

This clonotype was detected ten times or more. The rearrangement uses TRBV18 and TRBJ1-2, with D perhaps matching TRBD1 (6 bases). Trimming stripped 2 bases from V and 3 bases from J, with 16 bases between. The V gene's germline CDR1 is KGHSH and CDR2 LQKENI. The CDR3 has 16 amino acids. CDR3 sequence reads: CASSPVGAGRDYGYTF. For the CDR3, the DNA is TGTGCCAGCTCACCAGTGGGGGCGGGGCGTGACTATGGCTACACCTTC.

At least ten counts were recorded for this clonotype. The chain has TRBV21-1 and TRBJ2-6; the table assigns TRBD1, which was not confirmed against the DNA. TRBV21-1 is deemed a pseudogene. The CDR3 is made up of 15 amino acids. DNA for the CDR3: TGTGCCAGCAGCAAACTCGGGCGAGGGGCCAACGTCCTGACTTTC. Residues: CASSKLGRGANVLTF.

This clonotype was seen many times. This chain uses TRBV19 with TRBJ2-5; 8 nucleotides match TRBD1. Unmatched junction bases numbered 14, after V lost 9 bases and J lost 5 bases. Germline CDR1 reads LNHDA; CDR2 reads SQIVND (reference sequence). The CDR3 spans 15 residues. CDR3 loop: CASCPRTGRCETQYF. CDR3 DNA: TGTGCCAGCTGCCCGAGGACAGGGCGTTGTGAGACCCAGTACTTC.

This clonotype was observed many times. The rearrangement uses TRBV7-9 and TRBJ1-2; D call uncertain. The CDR3 is 12 amino acids. Germline assignment: CDR1 SEHNR and CDR2 FQNEAQ (reference sequence). V shed 3 bases and J shed 8 bases, with 10 bases lying between them. CDR3: CASSFGVWGYTF. DNA of the CDR3: TGTGCCAGCAGCTTTGGCGTGTGGGGCTACACCTTC. Complete variable domain (other parts from reference TRBV7-9 and TRBJ1-2): DTGVSQNPRHKITKRGQNVTFRCDPISEHNRLYWYRQTLGQGPEFLTYFQNEAQLEKSRLLSDRFSAERPKGSFSTLEIQRTEQGDSAMYLCASSFGVWGYTFGSGTRLTVV.

This clonotype was seen repeatedly, ten times or more. The gene calls are TRBV6-1 and TRBJ1-2, with D possibly matching TRBD1 (5 bases). The CDR3 totals 14 residues. V lost 1 base, J lost 5 bases, and 11 bases lay in between. CDR1 is MNHNS and CDR2 is SASEGT in the germline V gene. This chain's CDR3 is CASSEVGPTYGYTF. CDR3 DNA sequence: TGTGCCAGCAGTGAAGTGGGACCTACTTATGGCTACACCTTC.

This clonotype was seen a few times. The chain couples TRBV12-3 or TRBV12-4 to TRBJ1-2, with 7 bases aligning to TRBD1. J lost 3 bases, V lost 6 bases, and 7 bases had no gene match. The CDR3 runs to 14 residues. The CDR3 spells CASRTQGGHYGYTF. CDR3 nucleotides: TGTGCCAGCAGAACTCAAGGGGGCCACTATGGCTACACCTTC.